The TCR beta chain described here comes from a study of blood T cell repertoires in COVID-19. Study summary: COVID-19 samples collected from the United States, Italy and Spain covered acute and convalescent phases. From T cells, B-cell-depleted T cells, or PBMCs came the material, which was cDNA or gDNA.

From germline, CDR1 is SEHNR and CDR2 FQNEAQ (reference sequence). The CDR3 runs to 15 residues. V dropped 0 bases and J dropped 5 bases, with 14 bases sitting between them. Authors' data handling: Amplification with reference gene primers provided the estimates of nucleated cell counts. Some clones are missing from TCRdb's copy, which holds only in-frame ones; the method was immunoSEQ multiplex PCR. The V and J calls and clone size come from that table; D and trimming were worked out from the DNA. This table has more than 120,000 clones, about 87% appearing once. Sequenced material: peripheral blood. This receptor was identified in a woman between 45 and 65 years old with active or convalescent COVID-19. The chain recombines TRBV7-9 with TRBJ2-7, with D tentatively TRBD1 (5 bases). CDR3 in amino acids: CASSLAKGSSHEQYF. The CDR3 DNA reads as TGTGCCAGCAGCTTAGCAAAGGGGTCGAGCCACGAGCAGTACTTC.